This T cell receptor beta chain was sequenced in a study of blood T cell repertoires in COVID-19. Study overall: The study drew acute and convalescent COVID-19 samples from the United States, Italy and Spain. T cells, B-cell-depleted T cells, or PBMCs supplied cDNA or gDNA.

This CDR3 contains 15 residues. Trimming cost V 1 base and J 8 bases; bases outside gene matches: 14. Germline V gives CDR1 GTSNPN, CDR2 SVGIG (reference sequence). Per the original methods: Reference gene primer amplification in the assay estimated nucleated cell counts. Assay used: immunoSEQ multiplex PCR; TCRdb lists only in-frame clones, some missing. V, J and clone size were drawn from that table, and D and trimming were deduced from the DNA. The profile shows about 87,000 clones, more than 70% of them singletons. The TCR originated in an older woman with acute or convalescent COVID-19. The gene calls are TRBV30 and TRBJ2-7; 7 bases align to TRBD1. The sample comprised peripheral blood. CDR3 residues: CAWSDPLRQGPKQYF. CDR3 nucleotide sequence: TGTGCCTGGAGTGATCCCCTTAGACAGGGTCCGAAGCAGTACTTC. Filled out from reference TRBV30 and TRBJ2-7, the complete variable domain reads SQTIHQWPATLVQPVGSPLSLECTVEGTSNPNLYWYRQAAGRGLQLLFYSVGIGQISSEVPQNLSASRPQDRQFILSSKKLLLSDSGFYLCAWSDPLRQGPKQYFGPGTRLTVT.